These T cell receptor beta chains were read from a single sample in a study of blood T cell repertoires in COVID-19. Clones were read by immunoSEQ multiplex PCR, and TCRdb kept only the in-frame ones, dropping some. The data contain about 280,000 clones, approximately 86% of them singletons. The sample consisted of peripheral blood. The receptors originated from a woman aged 25 to 39 who had recovered from COVID-19. Both conserved end residues are part of each CDR3. Each record gives: clone size, J gene, D gene, V gene, CDR3 protein, CDR3 DNA. D genes are given only for firm matches. Size tells how often a clone was seen (once, few, many) or the class of an expanded clone, and some rows leave it out.

-,TRBJ2-3,TRBD1,TRBV7-9,CASSGRDRGAGGVGDTQYF,TGTGCCAGCAGCGGACGGGACAGGGGCGCGGGGGGAGTGGGAGATACGCAGTATTTT
-,TRBJ2-3,-,TRBV19,CASSITEDTQYF,TGTGCCAGTAGTATAACCGAGGATACGCAGTATTTT
-,TRBJ2-7,TRBD1,TRBV7-9,CASSFLIQGDAIYEQYF,TGTGCCAGCAGCTTTCTTATTCAGGGGGATGCAATCTACGAGCAGTACTTC
-,TRBJ2-5,TRBD2,TRBV7-9,CASSQGRSGRRETQYF,TGTGCCAGCAGCCAGGGGCGTAGCGGGAGAAGAGAGACCCAGTACTTC
-,TRBJ2-3,-,TRBV5-4,CASSLVDLRGSQYF,TGTGCCAGCAGCTTGGTGGACCTCCGGGGGTCGCAGTATTTT
-,TRBJ2-7,-,TRBV5-1,CANPFGEQYF,TGCGCCAACCCTTTCGGCGAGCAGTACTTC
-,TRBJ2-1,TRBD2,TRBV29-1,CSVEVNSGVGEQFF,TGCAGCGTTGAAGTCAATAGCGGGGTGGGTGAGCAGTTCTTC
-,TRBJ1-2,-,TRBV12-3/TRBV12-4,CASSFQADYGYTF,TGTGCCAGCAGTTTTCAAGCCGACTATGGCTACACCTTC
-,TRBJ2-2,TRBD1,TRBV9,CASSAGTGPNTGELFF,TGTGCCAGCAGCGCCGGGACAGGCCCCAACACCGGGGAGCTGTTTTTT
-,TRBJ1-2,TRBD1,TRBV15,CATSRRGQGINYGYTF,TGTGCCACCAGCAGGCGTGGACAGGGGATTAACTATGGCTACACCTTC
-,TRBJ2-4,-,TRBV4-1,CASSLKWVDSGNIQYF,TGCGCCAGCAGCCTCAAATGGGTAGACAGTGGAAACATTCAGTACTTC
-,TRBJ2-7,TRBD2,TRBV5-1,CASRPAGERNEQYF,TGCGCCAGCAGACCAGCGGGGGAGCGAAACGAGCAGTACTTC
few,TRBJ2-3,-,TRBV18,CASSPQGADTQYF,TGTGCCAGCTCACCACAAGGGGCAGATACGCAGTATTTT
once,TRBJ2-7,-,TRBV27,CASSFGNSYYEQYF,TGTGCCAGCAGTTTTGGCAACAGTTACTACGAGCAGTACTTC
-,TRBJ2-3,-,TRBV19,CASSIDLEDTQYF,TGTGCCAGTAGTATAGATCTTGAGGATACGCAGTATTTT
-,TRBJ2-2,TRBD2,TRBV7-9,CASSLWWRTSDTGELFF,TGTGCCAGCAGCTTATGGTGGAGGACTAGTGACACCGGGGAGCTGTTTTTT
-,TRBJ1-1,-,TRBV19,CASSIAQFMNTEAFF,TGTGCCAGTAGTATAGCTCAGTTCATGAACACTGAAGCTTTCTTT
-,TRBJ2-5,-,TRBV19,CASTPDSLGTQYF,TGTGCCAGTACCCCCGACAGCTTGGGGACCCAGTACTTC
-,TRBJ2-5,TRBD2,TRBV15,CATSARLAGVETQYF,TGTGCCACCTCGGCACGACTAGCGGGGGTAGAGACCCAGTACTTC
-,TRBJ2-2,TRBD1,TRBV5-6,CASSLAGTANTGELFF,TGTGCCAGCAGCTTAGCCGGGACAGCGAACACCGGGGAGCTGTTTTTT
-,TRBJ2-5,-,TRBV15,CATSRDIETQYF,TGTGCCACCAGCAGAGATATAGAGACCCAGTACTTC
-,TRBJ1-6,-,TRBV5-1,CASSGTKGSPLHF,TGCGCCAGCAGCGGAACGAAGGGGTCACCCCTCCACTTT
-,TRBJ2-1,-,TRBV6-5,CTSSFRMVNEQFF,TGTACCAGCAGCTTTAGAATGGTCAATGAGCAGTTCTTC
-,TRBJ2-2,-,TRBV12-3/TRBV12-4,CASRLQGTGELFF,TGTGCCAGCAGGCTTCAGGGCACCGGGGAGCTGTTTTTT
-,TRBJ2-1,-,TRBV27,CASSLYPTNEQFF,TGTGCCAGCAGTTTGTACCCTACCAATGAGCAGTTCTTC
-,TRBJ2-7,TRBD1,TRBV5-6,CASSPPGQAYEQYF,TGTGCCAGCAGCCCACCCGGACAGGCCTACGAGCAGTACTTC
-,TRBJ2-3,TRBD1,TRBV6-6,CASSRGQATLTDTQYF,TGTGCCAGCAGTCGAGGACAGGCAACTCTCACAGATACGCAGTATTTT
few,TRBJ1-1,TRBD1,TRBV3-1/TRBV3-2,CASSATRGTEAFF,TGTGCCAGCTCCGCGACCAGGGGGACTGAAGCTTTCTTT
-,TRBJ2-5,-,TRBV5-1,CASSKYGGAEETQYF,TGCGCCAGCAGCAAATACGGTGGGGCAGAAGAGACCCAGTACTTC
-,TRBJ2-2,TRBD1,TRBV3-1/TRBV3-2,CASSQGDRVSNTGELFF,TGTGCCAGCAGCCAAGGTGACAGGGTGTCGAACACCGGGGAGCTGTTTTTT
-,TRBJ1-3,-,TRBV6-5,CASSYSQGNTIYF,TGTGCCAGCAGTTACTCGCAGGGAAACACCATATATTTT
-,TRBJ2-2,TRBD2,TRBV3-1/TRBV3-2,CASSQPRGLAGGGTGELFF,TGTGCCAGCAGCCAACCTAGAGGGCTAGCGGGAGGTGGCACCGGGGAGCTGTTTTTT
-,TRBJ1-5,TRBD1,TRBV6-2/TRBV6-3,CASSYSFKGADSNQPQHF,TGTGCCAGCAGTTACTCATTCAAGGGGGCGGATAGCAATCAGCCCCAGCATTTT
few,TRBJ2-1,-,TRBV7-2,CASTPAPAMGAHEQFF,TGTGCCAGCACCCCGGCCCCGGCAATGGGGGCTCATGAGCAGTTCTTC
-,TRBJ2-1,-,TRBV12-3/TRBV12-4,CASSSFHNEQFF,TGTGCCAGCAGTTCTTTCCACAATGAGCAGTTCTTC
once,TRBJ2-1,TRBD2,TRBV2,CASSWLAGDEQFF,TGTGCCAGCAGTTGGCTAGCGGGGGATGAGCAGTTCTTC
-,TRBJ2-7,-,TRBV4-2,CASSQEYRENYEQYF,TGTGCCAGCAGCCAAGAGTACAGGGAAAACTACGAGCAGTACTTC
-,TRBJ2-7,TRBD2,TRBV28,CASSPPSGTSGSYEQYF,TGTGCCAGCAGTCCGCCCTCGGGGACTAGCGGCTCCTACGAGCAGTACTTC
-,TRBJ2-5,-,TRBV5-1,CASNVESSVQETQYF,TGCGCCAGCAACGTGGAATCTAGCGTTCAAGAGACCCAGTACTTC
-,TRBJ1-1,-,TRBV19,CAIHTGGRTEAFF,TGTGCCATCCACACGGGGGGTCGCACTGAAGCTTTCTTT
-,TRBJ2-5,TRBD1,TRBV24-1,CATSDPSRDRQETQYF,TGTGCCACCAGTGATCCGAGCCGGGACAGGCAAGAGACCCAGTACTTC
-,TRBJ2-1,-,TRBV9,CASSPGSSSYNEQFF,TGTGCCAGCAGCCCCGGGTCGAGCTCCTACAATGAGCAGTTCTTC
-,TRBJ1-4,-,TRBV14,CASSQYSGGNEKLFF,TGTGCCAGCAGCCAATATTCGGGGGGGAATGAAAAACTGTTTTTT
-,TRBJ2-6,-,TRBV15,CATSSYRGAGANVLTF,TGTGCCACCAGCAGTTATCGAGGCGCTGGGGCCAACGTCCTGACTTTC
-,TRBJ1-1,-,TRBV13,CASSLMVAGAEAFF,TGTGCCAGCAGCTTAATGGTGGCAGGGGCTGAAGCTTTCTTT
-,TRBJ1-3,-,TRBV7-9,CASSPNLGLSGNTIYF,TGTGCCAGCAGCCCCAACCTGGGACTCTCTGGAAACACCATATATTTT
-,TRBJ2-2,-,TRBV4-3,CASSQEVAALTGELFF,TGCGCCAGCAGCCAAGAAGTCGCGGCCCTCACCGGGGAGCTGTTTTTT
few,TRBJ1-6,-,TRBV13,CASSYRTSNSPLHF,TGTGCCAGCAGCTACAGAACATCTAATTCACCCCTCCACTTT
-,TRBJ1-5,TRBD1,TRBV27,CASSSTGVNQPQHF,TGTGCCAGCAGCAGTACAGGGGTCAATCAGCCCCAGCATTTT
-,TRBJ2-7,TRBD1,TRBV2,CASSDPGTGNYF,TGTGCCAGCAGCGATCCCGGGACAGGTAATTACTTC
-,TRBJ1-3,-,TRBV30,CAWRRGGAGNTIYF,TGTGCCTGGAGGCGGGGAGGGGCTGGAAACACCATATATTTT
-,TRBJ2-7,TRBD2,TRBV7-2,CASSLLAGDYEQYF,TGTGCCAGCAGCTTACTAGCGGGAGACTACGAGCAGTACTTC